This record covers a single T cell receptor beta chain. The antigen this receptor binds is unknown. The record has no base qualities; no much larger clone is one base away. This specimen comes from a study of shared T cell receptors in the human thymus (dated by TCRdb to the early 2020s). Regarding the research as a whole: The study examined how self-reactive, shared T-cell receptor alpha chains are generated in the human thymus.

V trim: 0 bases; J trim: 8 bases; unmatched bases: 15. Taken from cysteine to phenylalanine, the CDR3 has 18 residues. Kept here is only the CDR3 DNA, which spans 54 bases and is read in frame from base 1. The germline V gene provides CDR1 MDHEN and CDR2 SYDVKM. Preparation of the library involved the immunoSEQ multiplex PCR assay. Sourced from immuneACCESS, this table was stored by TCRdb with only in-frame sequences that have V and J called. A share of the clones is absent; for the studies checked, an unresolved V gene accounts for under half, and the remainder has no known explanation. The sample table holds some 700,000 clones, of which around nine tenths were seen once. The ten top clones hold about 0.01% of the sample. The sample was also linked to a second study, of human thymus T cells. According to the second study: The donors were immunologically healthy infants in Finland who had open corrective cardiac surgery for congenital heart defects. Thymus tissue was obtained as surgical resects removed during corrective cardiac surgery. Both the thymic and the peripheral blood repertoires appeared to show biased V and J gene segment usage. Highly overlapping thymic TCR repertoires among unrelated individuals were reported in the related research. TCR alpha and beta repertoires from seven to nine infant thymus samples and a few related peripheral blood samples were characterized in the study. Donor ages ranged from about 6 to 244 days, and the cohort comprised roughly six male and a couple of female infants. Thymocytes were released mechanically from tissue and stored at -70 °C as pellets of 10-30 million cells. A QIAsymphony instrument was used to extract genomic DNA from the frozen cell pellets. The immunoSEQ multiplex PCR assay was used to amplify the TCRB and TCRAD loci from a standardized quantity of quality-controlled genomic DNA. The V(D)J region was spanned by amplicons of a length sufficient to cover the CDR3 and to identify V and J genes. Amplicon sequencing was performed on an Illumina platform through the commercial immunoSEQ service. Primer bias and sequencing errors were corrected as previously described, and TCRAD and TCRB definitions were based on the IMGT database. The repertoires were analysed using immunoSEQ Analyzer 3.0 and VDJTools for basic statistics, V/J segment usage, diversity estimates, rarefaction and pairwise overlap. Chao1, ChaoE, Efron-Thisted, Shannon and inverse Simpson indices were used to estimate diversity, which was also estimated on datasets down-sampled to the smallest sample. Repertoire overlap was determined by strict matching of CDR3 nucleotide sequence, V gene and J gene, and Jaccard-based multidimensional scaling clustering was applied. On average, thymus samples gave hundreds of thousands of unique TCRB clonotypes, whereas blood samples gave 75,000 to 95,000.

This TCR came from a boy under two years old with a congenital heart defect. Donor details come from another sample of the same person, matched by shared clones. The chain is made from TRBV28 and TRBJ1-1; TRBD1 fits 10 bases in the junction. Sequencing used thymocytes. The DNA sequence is TGTGCCAGCAGTTTATGCTTACAGGACAGGGGGTTTGTGTTGGAAGCTTTCTTT. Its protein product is CASSLCLQDRGFVLEAFF.